This T cell receptor (beta chain) was retrieved from a study of vaccination and CD4 T cells after COVID-19. Study-level information: Recovered patients in the cohort numbered six men and four women, two of them Hispanic.

Germline V gene data show CDR1 as SGHTA and CDR2 as FQGNSA. Trimming removed 1 base from V and 6 bases from J, with 9 bases in between. The CDR3 has 13 residues. There are a few counts of this clonotype. Its specificity is not known. Study results and limitations: Spike mono-reactivity was shown by 304 of 307 vaccine-specific clones in convalescent patients.

Treatment reported: approximately nine-day PBMC culture with coronavirus spike peptide pools or control peptides (ViraFEST assay). Cultured CD4+ T-cell DNA underwent Oncomine TCR Beta short-read sequencing. TCRdb re-analysed the PCR reads in MiXCR, keeping a single row per CDR3 protein. The sample holds more than 7,500 distinct CDR3 sequences, around 63% seen once. The material sequenced was CD4+ T cells from blood, cultured in vitro. V gene TRBV7-2 combines with J gene TRBJ1-2; TRBD1 might be the D (5 bases). The clonotype originates from a human donor who had recovered from COVID-19. The CDR3 is CASSLVGGDGYTF. The CDR3 DNA sequence: TGTGCCAGCAGCTTAGTCGGGGGGGATGGCTACACCTTC.